The clone carrying this TCR beta chain showed up just a few times. The data derive from a study of identical twins. CDR1 is MNHNS, CDR2 SASEGT, per germline. This CDR3 contains 17 residues. Trimming left V 4 bases short and J 5 bases short, with 23 bases between. One entry per CDR3 protein results from TCRdb running MiXCR on the 5' RACE reads. Here the sample spans some 320,000 distinct CDR3 sequences, about 12% being singletons. The sample was also linked to a second study, of yellow fever vaccine responses in identical twins.

The sequence was collected from a woman aged 18-29 years in good health. Sequencing input: CD8+ T cells sorted from blood. The chain is built from TRBV6-1 and TRBJ2-5; D is possibly TRBD2 (5 bases). The CDR3 region is CASSAVFRGSLGETQYF. The CDR3 region has the DNA TGTGCCAGCAGTGCTGTCTTTCGGGGATCCTTAGGGGAGACCCAGTACTTC.